This TCR beta chain was sequenced in a study of blood T cell repertoires in COVID-19. On the study more broadly: Samples representing acute and convalescent COVID-19 were sourced from the United States, Italy and Spain. Sources were T cells, B-cell-depleted T cells, or PBMCs; the material itself was cDNA or gDNA.

Assay used: immunoSEQ multiplex PCR; TCRdb lists only in-frame clones, some missing. The sample has some 98,000 clones; around four fifths are singletons. Trimming took off 6 bases at V and 8 bases at J, with 13 bases between the two ends. This CDR3 contains 12 residues. Germline-derived CDR1 and CDR2 are LNHDA and SQIVND (reference sequence). Source material: peripheral blood. This TCR was sampled from a man between 65 and 85 years old with acute or convalescent COVID-19. V gene TRBV19 combines with J gene TRBJ1-2; D remains unclear. The CDR3 loop reads CASSSERRGYTF. The CDR3 DNA is TGTGCCAGTAGCTCCGAGAGGAGAGGCTACACCTTC.